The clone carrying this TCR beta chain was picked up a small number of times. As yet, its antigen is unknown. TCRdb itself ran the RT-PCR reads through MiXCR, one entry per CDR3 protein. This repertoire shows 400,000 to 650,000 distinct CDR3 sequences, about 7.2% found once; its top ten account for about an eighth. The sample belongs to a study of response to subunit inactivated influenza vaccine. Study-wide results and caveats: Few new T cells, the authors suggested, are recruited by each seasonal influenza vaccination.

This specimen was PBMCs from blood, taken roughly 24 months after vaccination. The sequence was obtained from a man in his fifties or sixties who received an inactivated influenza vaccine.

This CDR3 reads CASSPRTGTASNEQYF. The CDR3 nucleotides are TGTGCCAGCTCACCACGTACCGGGACAGCGAGTAACGAGCAGTACTTC. The rearrangement joins TRBV18 to TRBJ2-7; 7 bases map to TRBD1. The germline V gene has CDR1 KGHSH and CDR2 LQKENI. The length of the CDR3 is 16 residues. V gave up 1 base and J gave up 5 bases; unmatched junction bases: 11. Supplemented by reference TRBV18 and TRBJ2-7, the full variable domain reads NAGVMQNPRHLVRRRGQEARLRCSPMKGHSHVYWYRQLPEEGLKFMVYLQKENIIDESGMPKERFSAEFPKEGPSILRIQQVVRGDSAAYFCASSPRTGTASNEQYFGPGTRLTVT.